Sequencing of this TCR beta chain was carried out in a study of T cells in Graves' hyperthyroidism and ophthalmopathy. As for the study in general: Peripheral blood was taken when the disease was first diagnosed, before any treatment began.

RNA transcripts were the template for amplifying TCR beta CDR3 regions. TCR CDR3 underwent first-round RT-PCR with the HTBI primer set. TCRdb independently ran MiXCR on the multiplex PCR reads; one entry per CDR3 protein. The sample contains about 560,000 distinct CDR3 sequences, roughly a sixth of which appear only once. There are many counts of this clonotype. Patients aged 18 to 65 had newly diagnosed hyperthyroidism that had lasted under 2 months. Out of about 10 ml of fresh peripheral blood came the PBMCs. The receptor comes from a woman younger than 35 with Graves' hyperthyroidism. Sequencing was performed on blood.

CDR3 sequence: CASSPPFRGHEETQYF. The DNA for the CDR3 is TGTGCCAGCTCACCACCGTTCCGGGGCCACGAAGAGACCCAGTACTTC. The chain has TRBV18 and TRBJ2-5; D could derive from TRBD1 or TRBD2 (5 bases each). Trimming removed 0 bases at V and 3 bases at J, with 14 bases between. Germline V gene lookup returns CDR1 KGHSH and CDR2 LQKENI. This CDR3 is built from 16 residues.